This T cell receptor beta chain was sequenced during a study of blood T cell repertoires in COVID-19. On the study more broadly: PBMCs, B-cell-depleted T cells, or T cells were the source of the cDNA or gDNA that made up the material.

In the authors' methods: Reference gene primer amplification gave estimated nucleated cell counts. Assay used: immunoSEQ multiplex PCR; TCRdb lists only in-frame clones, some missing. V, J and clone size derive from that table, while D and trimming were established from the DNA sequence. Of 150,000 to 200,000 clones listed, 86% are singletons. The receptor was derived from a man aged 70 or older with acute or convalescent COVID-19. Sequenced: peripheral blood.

CDR3 protein: CASTHRTSTDTQYF. The CDR3 DNA sequence: TGTGCCAGTACCCACAGGACGAGCACAGATACGCAGTATTTT. V is TRBV19 and J is TRBJ2-3, with a tentative D call TRBD1 (5 bases). Germline V gene sequence: CDR1 LNHDA, CDR2 SQIVND (reference sequence). Trimming left V 7 bases short and J 0 bases short, with 11 bases between. The CDR3 consists of 14 residues.